The 2 T cell receptor beta chains reported below all come from one sample, sequenced in a study of early T cells in non-severe SARS-CoV-2 infection. TCRdb independently ran MiXCR on the 5' RACE reads; one entry per CDR3 protein. The sample contains fewer than 90,000 distinct CDR3 sequences, 11% to 15% of which appear only once. The sequenced sample consisted of whole blood. The receptors here all came from an adult who was a healthcare worker with PCR-confirmed SARS-CoV-2 infection or an uninfected control (not recorded which).

The gene calls are TRBV19 and TRBJ2-3, with TRBD1 matching 8 bases. There are 16 residues in the CDR3. CDR1 and CDR2 (germline): LNHDA, SQIVND (reference sequence). The J segment lost 3 bases and the V segment lost 3 bases, leaving 8 bases of the junction unmatched. CDR3 sequence: CASSIEPDRVTDTQYF. The CDR3 nucleotides are TGTGCCAGTAGTATTGAACCGGACAGGGTGACAGATACGCAGTATTTT.

This clonotype was seen only a few times. The chain has TRBV7-2 and TRBJ1-6; D is unclear. V gave up 6 bases and J gave up 7 bases, with 7 bases separating them. Per the germline V gene, CDR1 is SGHTA and CDR2 is FQGNSA. The CDR3 has 12 amino acids. The CDR3 sequence: CASRLQNSPLHF. CDR3 DNA: TGTGCCAGCAGACTACAGAATTCACCCCTCCACTTT.